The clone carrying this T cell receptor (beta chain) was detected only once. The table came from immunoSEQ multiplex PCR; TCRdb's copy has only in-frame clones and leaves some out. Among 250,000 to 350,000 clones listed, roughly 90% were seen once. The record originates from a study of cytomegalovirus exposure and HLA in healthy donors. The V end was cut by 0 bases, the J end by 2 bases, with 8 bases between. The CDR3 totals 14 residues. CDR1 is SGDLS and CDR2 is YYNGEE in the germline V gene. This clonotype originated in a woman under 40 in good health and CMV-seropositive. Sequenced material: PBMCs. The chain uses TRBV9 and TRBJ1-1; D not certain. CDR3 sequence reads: CASSVEISNTEAFF. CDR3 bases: TGTGCCAGCAGCGTAGAAATCTCCAACACTGAAGCTTTCTTT. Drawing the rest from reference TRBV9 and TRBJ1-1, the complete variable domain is DSGVTQTPKHLITATGQRVTLRCSPRSGDLSVYWYQQSLDQGLQFLIQYYNGEERAKGNILERFSAQQFPDLHSELNLSSLELGDSALYFCASSVEISNTEAFFGQGTRLTVV.